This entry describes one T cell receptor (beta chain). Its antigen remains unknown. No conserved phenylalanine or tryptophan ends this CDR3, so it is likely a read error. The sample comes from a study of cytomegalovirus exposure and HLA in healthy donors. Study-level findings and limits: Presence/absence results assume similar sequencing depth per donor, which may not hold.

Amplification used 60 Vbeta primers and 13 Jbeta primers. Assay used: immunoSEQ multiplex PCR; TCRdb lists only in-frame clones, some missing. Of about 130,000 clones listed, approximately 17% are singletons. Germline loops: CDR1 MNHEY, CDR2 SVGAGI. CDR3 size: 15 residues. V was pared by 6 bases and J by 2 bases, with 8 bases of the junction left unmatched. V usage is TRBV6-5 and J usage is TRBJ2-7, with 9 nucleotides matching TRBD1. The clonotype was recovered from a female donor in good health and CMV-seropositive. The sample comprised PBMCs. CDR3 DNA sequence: TGTGCCAGCAGACCTACAGGGGGCGGCCCCTACGAGCAGTACCTC. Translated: CASRPTGGGPYEQYL.